These T cell receptor beta chains were read from a single sample in a study of type 1 regulatory T cells. For these TCRs, the target antigens are not known. TCRdb processed the reads anew with MiXCR; each CDR3 protein has one entry. Of 60,000 to 75,000 distinct CDR3 sequences in the sample, around 21% were seen once. Sequencing input: cultured type 1 regulatory T (Tr1) cells, either the whole culture or a sorted fraction (not recorded which). All receptors come from a human donor in good health. The CDR3 runs from the conserved cysteine through the conserved F or W. Fields, in order: V gene, CDR3 protein.

>TRBV12-3/TRBV12-4
CASRVLDRVSGNTIYF
>TRBV12-3/TRBV12-4
CASSGGVGNTIYF
>TRBV5-1
CASSPSRGSYTEAFF
>TRBV7-2
CASSLSFGGVEAFF
>TRBV18
CASSPKAGSRDTQYF
>TRBV12-2
CASRPNQPQHF
>TRBV27
CTSSLINSPDTQYF
>TRBV20-1
CSAGSGMFRPYEQYF
>TRBV12-3/TRBV12-4
CASSLQGGNQPQHF
>TRBV6-5
CASSSPNRGTTEAFF
>TRBV20-1
CSAREASGGTGELFF
>TRBV7-3
CASSSVAGTTDTQYF
>TRBV21-1
CASSLRVMDTGAEETQYF
>TRBV12-3/TRBV12-4
CASSSDPRSSYEQYF
>TRBV28
CASSFPLRTTYNEQFF
>TRBV7-2
CASSQYGLINEETQYF
>TRBV6-6
CASMVTVGSPLHF
>TRBV12-3/TRBV12-4
CASSSKWQNNQPQHF
>TRBV24-1
CATRTNTEAFF
>TRBV10-3
CAISGQLAGTDTQYF
>TRBV5-1
CASSLLERGDQETQYF
>TRBV20-1
CSATSGYFYEQYF
>TRBV7-3
CASSFSRGHGYTF
>TRBV20-1
CSARLAFTEAFF
>TRBV7-9
CASGDRPFF
>TRBV4-3
CASSQDLPVSLGRTEAFF
>TRBV20-1
CSARTGGPGELFF
>TRBV7-6
CASSLDTSVAYEQYF
>TRBV6-5
CASSYPPTDTQYF
>TRBV6-1
CASGRTTGELFF
>TRBV12-3/TRBV12-4
CASSLMVGKNTGELFF
>TRBV5-1
CASRTSESYNEQFF
>TRBV5-1
CASSWTGGLGNTEAFF
>TRBV7-2
CASSTGGQHYNEQFF
>TRBV7-2
CASSNLGTSQYF
>TRBV20-1
CSARSTGAAGANVLTF
>TRBV5-5
CASSLGPSGVYNEQFF
>TRBV5-1
CASSFGTSGNYEQYF
>TRBV29-1
CSVGDSNTEAFF
>TRBV5-1
CASSSSTGSTYEQYF